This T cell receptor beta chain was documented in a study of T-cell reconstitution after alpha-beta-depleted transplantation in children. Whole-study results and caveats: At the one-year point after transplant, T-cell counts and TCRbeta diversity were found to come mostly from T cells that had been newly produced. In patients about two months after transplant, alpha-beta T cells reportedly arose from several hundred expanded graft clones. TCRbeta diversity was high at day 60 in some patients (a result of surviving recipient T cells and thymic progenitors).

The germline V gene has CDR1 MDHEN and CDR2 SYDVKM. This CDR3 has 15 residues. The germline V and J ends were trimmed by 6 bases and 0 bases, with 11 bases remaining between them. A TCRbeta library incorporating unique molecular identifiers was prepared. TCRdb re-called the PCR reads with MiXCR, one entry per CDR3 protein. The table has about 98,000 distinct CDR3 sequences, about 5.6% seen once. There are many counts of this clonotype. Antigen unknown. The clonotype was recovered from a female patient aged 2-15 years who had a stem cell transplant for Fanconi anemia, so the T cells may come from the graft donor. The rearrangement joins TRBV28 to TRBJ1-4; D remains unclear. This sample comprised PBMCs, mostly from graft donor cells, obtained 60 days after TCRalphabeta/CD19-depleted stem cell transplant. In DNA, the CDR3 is TGTGCCAGCAGCCTGGTTGGAGCAACTAATGAAAAACTGTTTTTT. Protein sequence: CASSLVGATNEKLFF.